What follows is one T cell receptor beta chain and its context. The antigen is unknown. Sequencing used immunoSEQ multiplex PCR; TCRdb keeps in-frame clones, though not all of them. This repertoire shows fewer than 45,000 clones, around 85% found once; its top ten account for about 5.3%. This CDR3 contains 13 residues. Per the germline V gene, CDR1 is SNHLY and CDR2 is FYNNEI. Trimming removed 8 bases at V and 2 bases at J, with 11 bases between. These data originate in a study of radiotherapy plus CTLA-4 blockade in lung cancer. Study results and caveats: How blood T cell clones changed early, along with interferon-beta, reportedly forecast response best. Some TCR clones had been derived from tumors. These clones expanded in peripheral blood after radiotherapy plus ipilimumab.

The rearrangement uses TRBV2 and TRBJ2-3; D is possibly TRBD2 (6 bases). The source of this sequence is a human donor with non-small cell lung cancer who had stable disease on radiotherapy plus ipilimumab. The source material was peripheral blood, sampled from a patient treated with radiotherapy plus ipilimumab. CDR3 sequence reads: CASSRDFTDTQYF. CDR3 nucleotides: TGTGCCAGCTCCCGGGACTTCACAGATACGCAGTATTTT. Combining the CDR3 with reference TRBV2 and TRBJ2-3 gives the whole variable domain EPEVTQTPSHQVTQMGQEVILRCVPISNHLYFYWYRQILGQKVEFLVSFYNNEISEKSEIFDDQFSVERPDGSNFTLKIRSTKLEDSAMYFCASSRDFTDTQYFGPGTRLTVL.